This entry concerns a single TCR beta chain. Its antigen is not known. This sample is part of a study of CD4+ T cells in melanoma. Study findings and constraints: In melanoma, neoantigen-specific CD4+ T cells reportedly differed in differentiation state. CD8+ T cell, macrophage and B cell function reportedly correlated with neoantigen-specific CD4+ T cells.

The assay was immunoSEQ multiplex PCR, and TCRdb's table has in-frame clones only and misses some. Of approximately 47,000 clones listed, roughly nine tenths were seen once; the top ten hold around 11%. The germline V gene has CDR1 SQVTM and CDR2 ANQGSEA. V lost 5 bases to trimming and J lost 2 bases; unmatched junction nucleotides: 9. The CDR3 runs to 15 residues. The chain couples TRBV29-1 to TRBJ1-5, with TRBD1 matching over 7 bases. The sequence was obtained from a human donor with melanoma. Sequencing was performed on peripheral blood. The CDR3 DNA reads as TGCAGCGTTTCAACCGGGGGGACAGGCAATCAGCCCCAGCATTTT. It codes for CSVSTGGTGNQPQHF.